The 13 T cell receptor beta chains in this list originate from one sample, sequenced in a study of tumor and adjacent non-tumor tissue in lung cancer. The library came from three nested PCR rounds adapted from ARM-PCR protocols. Via MiXCR, TCRdb re-called the multiplex PCR reads, giving one row per CDR3 protein. Counted here are roughly 66,000 distinct CDR3 sequences, 60% to 75% occurring once; the ten biggest clones make up 28%. RNA was extracted from bulk tissue without any cell sorting. The sequencing input was lung tumor tissue. These receptors originate from a man between 60 and 70 years old with non-small cell lung cancer.

A single count supports this clonotype. The junction shows a germline mismatch at one end, possibly a read error. V and J are TRBV20-1 and TRBJ2-1; 9 nucleotides match TRBD2. This CDR3 has 16 amino acids. The germline V gene encodes CDR1 DFQATT and CDR2 SNEGSKA (reference sequence). CDR3 nucleotides: TGTAGTGCTAGAGATCGGTCGGGACTAGCCACCAATGCGCAGTTCTTC. The encoded protein is CSARDRSGLATNAQFF.

This clonotype showed up many times. The V call is TRBV5-1, the J call TRBJ1-3; D remains unclear. The V and J ends lost 0 bases and 0 bases respectively, with 7 bases between them. This CDR3 is 15 amino acids long. CDR1 and CDR2 from the germline V gene are SGHRS and YFSETQ. The CDR3 sequence is CASSLGGTSGNTIYF. In nucleotides, the CDR3 is TGCGCCAGCAGCTTGGGCGGAACCTCTGGAAACACCATATATTTT.

Note on this clonotype: The junction does not match germline at one end; this may be a read error. The DNA of the CDR3 is TGCGCCAGCAGCTCCACGGGGGATGGCTACAAGCAGTACTTC. Translating it yields CASSSTGDGYKQYF. The chain carries TRBV5-1 and TRBJ2-7; possible D gene TRBD2, 6 bases. Germline V gives CDR1 SGHRS, CDR2 YFSETQ. The CDR3 is made up of 14 amino acids.

J is TRBJ2-7 and V is TRBV20-1; 8 bases are a match to TRBD1. The CDR3 spans 14 residues. The V gene's germline CDR1 is DFQATT and CDR2 SNEGSKA (reference sequence). The ends lost 3 bases at V and 3 bases at J; junction bases unmatched: 7. In DNA form, the CDR3 reads TGCAGTGCTAGGGCCGAGGACAGGGTCTACGAGCAGTACTTC. Protein: CSARAEDRVYEQYF.

The sample holds many counts of this clonotype. The chain carries TRBV14 and TRBJ2-1; D not certain. The CDR3 loop spans 16 amino acids. The germline gives CDR1 SGHDN, CDR2 FVKESK. V was shortened by 0 bases and J by 4 bases, with 13 bases between the two germline ends. CDR3 DNA sequence: TGTGCCAGCAGCCAAGATGAAGGACCCCCTTACAATGAGCAGTTCTTC. Translated, it gives CASSQDEGPPYNEQFF.

Worth noting for this clonotype: The junction shows a germline mismatch at one end, possibly a read error. V usage is TRBV11-1 and J usage is TRBJ2-2; D possibly matches TRBD1 or TRBD2 (5 bases each). The CDR3 covers 14 residues. In germline, CDR1 is SGHAT, CDR2 FQDESV (reference sequence). The CDR3, as DNA: TGTGCCAGCAGCTATACTACAGGCACCGGGGAGCCGTTTTTT. Protein product: CASSYTTGTGEPFF.

As regards this clonotype: The germline gene is not matched at one end of the junction; a read error may be the cause. The chain links TRBV6-1 to TRBJ2-7, with D possibly being TRBD1 (6 bases). The CDR3 contains 12 residues. CDR1 is MNHNS and CDR2 is SASEGT in the germline V gene. CDR3 sequence (DNA): TGTGCCACCAGTGGGGGCAACTACGAGCAGTACTTC. Residues: CATSGGNYEQYF.

This clonotype was seen only once. The rearrangement joins TRBV20-1 to TRBJ1-5; D uncertain. Trimming shortened V by 0 bases and J by 5 bases, and 23 bases separated the two germline ends. This CDR3 has 18 amino acids. The V gene's germline CDR1 is DFQATT and CDR2 SNEGSKA (reference sequence). The CDR3 region has the DNA TGCAGTGCTAGAGATCATCAATTTTTGTCGGAGGGAGATCAGCCCCAGCATTTT. This codes for CSARDHQFLSEGDQPQHF.

Worth noting for this clonotype: Compared with germline, one end of the junction differs, possibly owing to a read error. The chain uses TRBV29-1 and TRBJ2-1; D not certain. The germline CDR1 and CDR2 sequences are SQVTM and ANQGSEA. The CDR3 covers 11 residues. As DNA, the CDR3 is TGCATCGTTGCCCCTAACCATGAGCAGTCCTTC. Residues: CIVAPNHEQSF.

The chain has TRBV29-1 and TRBJ1-2; perhaps TRBD1 as D (5 bases). Germline loops: CDR1 SQVTM, CDR2 ANQGSEA. The CDR3 runs to 10 residues. The CDR3, as DNA: TGCAGGATAGGAGGGGAAGGCTACACCTTC. Translation gives CRIGGEGYTF.

This clonotype turned up a few times. This may arise from a read error, as a much more abundant clone is one base away. The gene calls are TRBV20-1 and TRBJ2-7; the D is unclear. Per the germline V gene, CDR1 is DFQATT and CDR2 is SNEGSKA (reference sequence). CDR3 length: 13 amino acids. CDR3 coding DNA: TGCAATGCAGCCGGTTTTGACTCCTACGAGCAGTACTTC. Translated, it gives CNAAGFDSYEQYF.

This rearrangement joins TRBV11-1 to TRBJ2-5; perhaps TRBD1 as D (5 bases). In germline, CDR1 is SGHAT, CDR2 FQDESV (reference sequence). The CDR3 is 15 amino acids. V shed 5 bases and J shed 4 bases, with 17 bases lying between them. CDR3 nucleotides: TGTGCCAGCAGCCACTCCCTGGGGCAGCTAGAGACCCAGTACTTC. Translation gives CASSHSLGQLETQYF.

The chain recombines TRBV29-1 with TRBJ2-1, with D perhaps matching TRBD2 (5 bases). The CDR3 has 13 amino acids. Germline values: CDR1 SQVTM, CDR2 ANQGSEA. Trimming pared 7 bases from V and 8 bases from J, leaving 18 bases between. The CDR3 DNA sequence: TGCAGCGCGCGGGCGCAACAAGGAGATGAGCAGTTCTTC. Amino acids: CSARAQQGDEQFF.